One sample yielded the 14 T cell receptor beta chains listed below, sequenced in a study of CD8 T cells in Susac syndrome. Random hexamers were used to reverse transcribe roughly 0.5 to 1 ug of RNA. TCRdb redid the calling of the immunoSEQ multiplex PCR reads with MiXCR, one entry per CDR3 protein. The sample has about 150,000 distinct CDR3 sequences; roughly 92% are singletons. The sequenced sample consisted of CD4+ T cells from PBMCs. These TCRs come from a human donor with multiple sclerosis.

V gene TRBV3-1 combines with J gene TRBJ1-5; D is uncertain. The CDR3 covers 13 residues. In germline, CDR1 is LGHDT, CDR2 YNNKEL (reference sequence). The V end lost 0 bases, the J end lost 8 bases, and 8 bases lay between the germline ends. Here the CDR3 DNA reads TGTGCCAGCAGCCAAGACGGCGGTAAGCCCCAGCATTTT. This translates into CASSQDGGKPQHF.

J is TRBJ1-6 and V is TRBV12-3 or TRBV12-4; 7 bases are shared with TRBD1. The CDR3 totals 14 residues. J gave up 8 bases and V 6 bases, and 7 bases lay outside the gene matches. CDR3 nucleotide sequence: TGTGCCAGCAGGAGGGACAGCGAATATTCACCCCTCCACTTT. Amino acids: CASRRDSEYSPLHF.

This rearrangement joins TRBV5-1 to TRBJ2-7; D call uncertain. CDR3 size: 14 residues. The germline V gene encodes CDR1 SGHRS and CDR2 YFSETQ. Deletions cut 0 bases from V and 3 bases from J, with 10 bases between. CDR3 sequence reads: CASSLGPIGYEQYF. CDR3 bases: TGCGCCAGCAGCTTGGGTCCAATCGGCTACGAGCAGTACTTC.

The rearrangement uses TRBV30 and TRBJ2-5, with 9 bases aligning to TRBD2. The CDR3 loop spans 14 amino acids. The germline V gene has CDR1 GTSNPN and CDR2 SVGIG (reference sequence). V gave up 1 base and J gave up 5 bases; unmatched junction bases: 5. The CDR3 sequence is CAWSATSGGETQYF. The CDR3, as DNA: TGTGCCTGGAGTGCTACGAGCGGGGGGGAGACCCAGTACTTC.

In this sample, this clonotype turned up once. The V call is TRBV19, the J call TRBJ2-7, with 8 bases fitting TRBD1. After removal of 7 bases from V and 1 base from J, the junction contained 12 bases not matched to a gene. CDR1 is LNHDA, CDR2 SQIVND, per germline (reference sequence). The CDR3 totals 16 residues. The CDR3 DNA sequence: TGTGCCAGTACTCCGACCGGGGACAGGTCTTCCTACGAGCAGTACTTC. Protein: CASTPTGDRSSYEQYF.

The chain is built from TRBV6-1 and TRBJ2-6, with 7 bases identical to TRBD1. This CDR3 contains 19 residues. Per the germline V gene, CDR1 is MNHNS and CDR2 is SASEGT. The V segment lost 5 bases and the J segment 0 bases; nucleotides outside the gene matches: 13. In DNA form, the CDR3 reads TGTGCCAGCAGTAATGATGATGGACAGGCCCTCTCTGGGGCCAACGTCCTGACTTTC. It yields the protein CASSNDDGQALSGANVLTF.

This rearrangement joins TRBV27 to TRBJ2-3, with 15 bases that match TRBD2. Losses at the gene ends were 4 bases for V and 2 bases for J; bases not matched to a gene: 7. The CDR3 is 18 residues long. Germline V gives CDR1 MNHEY, CDR2 SMNVEV (reference sequence). CDR3 nucleotide sequence: TGTGCCAGCAGTTATACCCGGACTAGCGGGAGGGACACAGATACGCAGTATTTT. Translating it yields CASSYTRTSGRDTDTQYF.

CDR3 amino acids: CASSTDANTEAFF. For the CDR3, the DNA is TGTGCCAGCTCGACGGACGCGAACACTGAAGCTTTCTTT. This sequence joins TRBV18 and TRBJ1-1, with D uncertain. The CDR3 is made up of 13 amino acids. The ends were cut back, 6 bases at V and 1 base at J, with 9 bases in the middle. Germline CDR1 is KGHSH and CDR2 is LQKENI.

The rearrangement uses TRBV27 and TRBJ1-4; 9 bases fit TRBD1. CDR3 size: 15 residues. Germline-derived CDR1 and CDR2 are MNHEY and SMNVEV (reference sequence). Trimming at V came to 3 bases and at J to 12 bases, leaving 11 bases not matched to a gene. The CDR3 spells CASSFQLAGQGELFF. The CDR3 DNA reads TGTGCCAGCAGTTTTCAGCTCGCGGGACAGGGCGAACTGTTTTTT.

This CDR3 is CASSELGTAPRETQYF. CDR3 DNA: TGTGCCAGCAGTGAGTTAGGGACAGCTCCTCGGGAGACCCAGTACTTC. The rearrangement links TRBV6-1 to TRBJ2-5; TRBD1 matches 7 bases. The V and J ends lost 3 bases and 5 bases, in that order; junction bases with no gene match: 12. This CDR3 has 16 residues. Germline lookup yields CDR1 MNHNS and CDR2 SASEGT.

This chain links TRBV5-1 with TRBJ2-2; possible D gene TRBD2, 6 bases. The V end was cut by 1 base, the J end by 2 bases, with 9 bases between. The CDR3 is 15 residues long. Germline V gene sequence: CDR1 SGHRS, CDR2 YFSETQ. The CDR3 region is CASSLSGVNTGELFF. Here the CDR3 DNA reads TGCGCCAGCAGCTTGTCGGGGGTCAACACCGGGGAGCTGTTTTTT.

This sequence joins TRBV28 and TRBJ2-7; the D is unclear. Trimming pared 2 bases from V and 2 bases from J, leaving 13 bases between. There are 15 residues in the CDR3. Germline V gene sequence: CDR1 MDHEN, CDR2 SYDVKM. In DNA, the CDR3 is TGTGCCAGCAGTTTAAACGGGCTACGGCCCTACGAGCAGTACTTC. It encodes CASSLNGLRPYEQYF.

This chain links TRBV5-1 with TRBJ2-5; 9 nucleotides align to TRBD2. This CDR3 spans 16 amino acids. Per the germline V gene, CDR1 is SGHRS and CDR2 is YFSETQ. V shed 4 bases, J shed 4 bases, and the junction held 11 bases outside the gene matches. This CDR3 reads CASSPREGVFVETQYF. The DNA of the CDR3 is TGCGCCAGCAGCCCGCGGGAGGGGGTCTTCGTAGAGACCCAGTACTTC.

This sequence joins TRBV5-1 and TRBJ2-2, with D possibly being TRBD1 (6 bases). This CDR3 spans 15 amino acids. V dropped 0 bases and J dropped 3 bases, with 9 bases sitting between them. CDR1 is SGHRS and CDR2 is YFSETQ in the germline V gene. The CDR3 loop reads CASSLAPGDTGELFF. The CDR3 DNA follows: TGCGCCAGCAGCTTGGCCCCAGGGGACACCGGGGAGCTGTTTTTT.